This T cell receptor (beta chain) was recovered during a study of blood T cell repertoires in COVID-19. Study context: The United States, Italy and Spain were the sources of the acute and convalescent COVID-19 samples. Nucleic acid was either cDNA or gDNA, and it came from T cells, B-cell-depleted T cells, or PBMCs.

Methods used by the authors: Estimates of nucleated cell counts were drawn from the amplification of reference gene primers. Produced via immunoSEQ multiplex PCR; TCRdb's table is partial and in-frame only. V and J calls and clone size are those listed in that table; D and trimming were worked out from the DNA. The sample shows some 74,000 clones, roughly 83% of them seen only once. The clonotype was recovered from an elderly man with acute or convalescent COVID-19. What was sequenced was peripheral blood.

The CDR3, as DNA: TGCGCCAGCAGCGCCCCGGGACTCGCCTCCTACAATGAGCAGTTCTTC. It is translated as CASSAPGLASYNEQFF. The chain is built from TRBV5-1 and TRBJ2-1; D perhaps matches TRBD2 (6 bases). The CDR3 totals 16 residues. CDR1 and CDR2 from the germline V gene are SGHRS and YFSETQ. The V gene lost 4 bases and the J gene lost 0 bases, with 14 bases spanning the gap.